Detailed here is one T cell receptor (beta chain). Participants' own reports of clinical history determined their cohort assignment. Original processing notes: Estimation of nucleated cell counts was performed using reference gene primer amplification. Some clones are missing from TCRdb's copy, which holds only in-frame ones; the method was immunoSEQ multiplex PCR. V and J calls and clone size follow that table, whereas D and trimming were derived from the DNA. The data show roughly 250,000 clones, approximately 83% seen once. This sample was included in a study of blood T cell repertoires in COVID-19. Background on the study: From the United States, Italy and Spain came samples of acute and convalescent COVID-19. Sources were T cells, B-cell-depleted T cells, or PBMCs; the material itself was cDNA or gDNA.

The CDR3 has 19 residues. CDR1 and CDR2 (germline): SGHTA, FQGTGA. V was clipped by 3 bases and J by 2 bases; unmatched bases: 16. The sequencing input was PBMCs or T cells enriched from blood (not recorded which). The chain combines TRBV7-3 with TRBJ1-5; 7 nucleotides agree with TRBD1. The TCR was taken from a woman aged 50 to 65 who had recovered from COVID-19. Here the CDR3 reads CASSFFARGSLGCNQPQHF. CDR3 coding DNA: TGTGCCAGCAGCTTTTTTGCCAGGGGGTCGTTAGGATGCAATCAGCCCCAGCATTTT.